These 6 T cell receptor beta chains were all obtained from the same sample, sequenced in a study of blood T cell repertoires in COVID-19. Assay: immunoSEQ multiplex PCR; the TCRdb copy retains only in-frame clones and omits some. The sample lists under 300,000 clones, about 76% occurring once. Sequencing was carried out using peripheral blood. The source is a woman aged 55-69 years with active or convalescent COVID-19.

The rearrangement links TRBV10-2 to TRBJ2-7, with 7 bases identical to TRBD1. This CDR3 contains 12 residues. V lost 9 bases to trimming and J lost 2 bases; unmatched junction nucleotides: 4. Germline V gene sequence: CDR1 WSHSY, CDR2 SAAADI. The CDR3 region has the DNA TGCGCCAGTTTACAGGGGACCTACGAGCAGTACTTC. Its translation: CASLQGTYEQYF.

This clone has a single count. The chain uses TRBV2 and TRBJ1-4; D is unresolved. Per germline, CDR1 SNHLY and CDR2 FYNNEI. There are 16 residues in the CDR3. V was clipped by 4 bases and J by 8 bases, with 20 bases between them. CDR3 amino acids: CASSGWTDLSGEKLFF. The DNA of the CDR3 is TGTGCCAGCAGTGGATGGACGGACCTATCGGGGGAAAAACTGTTTTTT.

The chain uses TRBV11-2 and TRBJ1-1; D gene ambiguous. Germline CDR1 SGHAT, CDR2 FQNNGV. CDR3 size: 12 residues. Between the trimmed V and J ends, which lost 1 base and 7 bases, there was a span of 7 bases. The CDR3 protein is CASSLVGSEAFF. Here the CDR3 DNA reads TGTGCCAGCAGCTTAGTGGGCAGTGAAGCTTTCTTT.

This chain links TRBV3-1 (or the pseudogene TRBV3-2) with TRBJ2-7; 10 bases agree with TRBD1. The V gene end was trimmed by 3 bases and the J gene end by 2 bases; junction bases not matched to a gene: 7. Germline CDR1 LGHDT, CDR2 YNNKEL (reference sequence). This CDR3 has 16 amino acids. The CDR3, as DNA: TGTGCCAGCAGCCACCCTGCCGGGACAGGGGCCTACGAGCAGTACTTC. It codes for CASSHPAGTGAYEQYF.

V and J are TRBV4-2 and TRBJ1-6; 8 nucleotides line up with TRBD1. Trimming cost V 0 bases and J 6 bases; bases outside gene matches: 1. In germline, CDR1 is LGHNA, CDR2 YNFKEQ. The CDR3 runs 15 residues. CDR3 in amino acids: CASSQDDRGNSPLHF. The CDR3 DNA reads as TGTGCCAGCAGCCAAGATGACAGGGGTAATTCACCCCTCCACTTT.

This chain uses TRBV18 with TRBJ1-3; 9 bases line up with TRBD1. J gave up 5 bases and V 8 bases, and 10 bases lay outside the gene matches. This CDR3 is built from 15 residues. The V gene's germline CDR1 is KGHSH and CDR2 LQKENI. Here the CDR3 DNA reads TGTGCCAGCGATCCGGGACAGGGAACCCGAAACACCATATATTTT. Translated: CASDPGQGTRNTIYF.